The clone carrying this T cell receptor beta chain was detected many times. The junction departs from germline at one end; a sequencing error may be responsible. Lactation, pregnancy, other autoimmune disease or uncontrolled infection led to exclusion of patients. Diagnosis relied on clinical symptoms, serum thyroxine and TRAb, thyroid ultrasound and orbital computed tomography. This specimen belongs to a study of T cells in Graves' hyperthyroidism and ophthalmopathy. Whole-study context: Peripheral blood collection took place at initial diagnosis, before any treatment.

Amplified TCR beta CDR3 regions came from RNA transcripts. During a first-round RT-PCR of the TCR CDR3, the HTBI primer set was used. TCRdb fed the multiplex PCR reads into MiXCR, producing one record per CDR3 protein. This table holds about 480,000 distinct CDR3 sequences, under 15% found once. The CDR3 runs 16 residues. Per germline, CDR1 MNHNS and CDR2 SASEGT. The V and J genes are TRBV6-1 and TRBJ2-1; TRBD2 matches 15 bases. Material for sequencing was blood. This TCR was recovered from a woman aged 18-29 years with Graves' hyperthyroidism. The CDR3 protein is CASREGLAGGFNEQFF. The DNA of the CDR3 is TGTGCCAGCAGGGAAGGACTAGCGGGAGGGTTTAATGAGCAGTTCTTC.